This T cell receptor (beta chain) comes out of a study of T cell repertoires in cytomegalovirus infection. For the study at large: Both a matching HLA type and CMV infection were indicated by public TCR beta signatures.

This clonotype appeared a few times. Its antigen is as yet unknown. TCRdb fed the reads into MiXCR, producing one record per CDR3 protein. The profile covers approximately 500,000 distinct CDR3 sequences, with approximately 15% appearing a single time and about 24% taken by the ten largest. Study-wide results and limits: Clonotypes of TCR beta that were HLA-C-restricted and CMV-specific dominated the ex vivo response. Cumulative public TCR beta family frequency identified CMV carriers with the relevant HLA.

Material for sequencing was CD8+ T cells from PBMCs. The receptor was derived from a human donor in good health (CMV status not recorded). Some clones in this sample may be carry-over from other donors' samples.

This chain's CDR3 is CASSRTGLLTDTQYF. The CDR3 DNA reads TGTGCCAGTAGCAGGACAGGGCTACTCACAGATACGCAGTATTTT. This sequence joins TRBV19 and TRBJ2-3, with 8 bases aligning to TRBD1. The length of the CDR3 is 15 residues. The V gene's germline CDR1 is LNHDA and CDR2 SQIVND (reference sequence). V lost 6 bases and J lost 2; bases outside the gene matches: 7.